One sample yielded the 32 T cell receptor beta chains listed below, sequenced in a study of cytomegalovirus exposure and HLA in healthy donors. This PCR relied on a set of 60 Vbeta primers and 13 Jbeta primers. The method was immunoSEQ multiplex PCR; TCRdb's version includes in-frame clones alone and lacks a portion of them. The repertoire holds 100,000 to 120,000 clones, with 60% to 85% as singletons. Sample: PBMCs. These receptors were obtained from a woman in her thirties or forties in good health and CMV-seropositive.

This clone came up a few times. CDR3 protein: CASSQGTGTASEKLFF. CDR3 nucleotides: TGTGCCAGCAGCCAAGGGACCGGGACAGCTTCTGAAAAACTGTTTTTT. This chain connects TRBV4-2 to TRBJ1-4; 7 positions match TRBD1. The V segment lost 1 base and the J segment 7 bases; nucleotides outside the gene matches: 9. The CDR3 length is 16 residues. CDR1 LGHNA and CDR2 YNFKEQ come from the germline V gene.

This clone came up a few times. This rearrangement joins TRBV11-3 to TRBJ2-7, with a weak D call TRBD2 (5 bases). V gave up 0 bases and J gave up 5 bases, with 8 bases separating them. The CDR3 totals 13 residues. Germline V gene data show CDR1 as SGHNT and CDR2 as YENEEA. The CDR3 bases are TGTGCCAGCAGCTTAGACGGGGTGCACGAGCAGTACTTC. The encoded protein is CASSLDGVHEQYF. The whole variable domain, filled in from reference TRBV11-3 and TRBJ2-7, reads EAGVVQSPRYKIIEKKQPVAFWCNPISGHNTLYWYLQNLGQGPELLIRYENEEAVDDSQLPKDRFSAERLKGVDSTLKIQPAELGDSAVYLCASSLDGVHEQYFGPGTRLTVT.

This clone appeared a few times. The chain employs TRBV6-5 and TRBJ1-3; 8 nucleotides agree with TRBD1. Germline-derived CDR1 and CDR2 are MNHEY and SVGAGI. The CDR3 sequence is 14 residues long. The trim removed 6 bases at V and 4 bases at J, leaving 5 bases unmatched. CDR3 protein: CASSRTGSGNTIYF. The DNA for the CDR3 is TGTGCCAGCAGCCGGACAGGGTCCGGAAACACCATATATTTT.

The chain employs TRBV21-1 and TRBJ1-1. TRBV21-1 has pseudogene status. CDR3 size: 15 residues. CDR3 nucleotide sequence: TGTGCCAGCAGCAATCCGGAGCGAGTGAACACTGAAGCTTTCTTT. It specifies CASSNPERVNTEAFF.

CDR3: CASSLVWEDEQYF. CDR3 sequence (DNA): TGTGCCAGCAGCTTAGTTTGGGAGGACGAGCAGTACTTC. This sequence joins TRBV7-8 and TRBJ2-7; the D gene is possibly TRBD2 (6 bases). The CDR3 runs to 13 residues. V was trimmed by 1 base and J by 5 bases, leaving 9 bases between them. Germline V gene sequence: CDR1 SGHVS, CDR2 FQNEAQ.

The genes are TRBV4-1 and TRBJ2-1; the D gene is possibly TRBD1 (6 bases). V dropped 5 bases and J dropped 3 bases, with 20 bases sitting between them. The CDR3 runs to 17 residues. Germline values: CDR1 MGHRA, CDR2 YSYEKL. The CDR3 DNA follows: TGCGCCAGCAGCTTAGGCCATGGGGGCCGCCTCTACAATGAGCAGTTCTTC. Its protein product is CASSLGHGGRLYNEQFF.

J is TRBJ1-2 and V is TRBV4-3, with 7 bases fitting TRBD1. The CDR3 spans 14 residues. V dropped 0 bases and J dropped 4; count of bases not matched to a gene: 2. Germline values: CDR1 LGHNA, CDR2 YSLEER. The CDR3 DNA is TGCGCCAGCAGCCAAGACAGGGGGGTCTATGGCTACACCTTC. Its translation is CASSQDRGVYGYTF.

The CDR3 here is CASSQVILRLTGELFF. CDR3 nucleotides: TGCGCCAGCAGCCAAGTCATCCTCAGACTCACCGGGGAGCTGTTTTTT. The V and J genes are TRBV4-1 and TRBJ2-2; D gene unclear. The length of the CDR3 is 16 residues. Germline CDR1 reads MGHRA; CDR2 reads YSYEKL. V shed 1 base and J shed 4 bases, with 13 bases lying between them.

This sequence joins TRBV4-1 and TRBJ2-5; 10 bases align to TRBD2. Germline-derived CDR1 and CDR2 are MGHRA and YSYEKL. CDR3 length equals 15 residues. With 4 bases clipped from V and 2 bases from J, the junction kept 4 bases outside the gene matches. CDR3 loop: CASSPIAGGQETQYF. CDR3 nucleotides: TGCGCCAGCAGCCCTATAGCGGGGGGACAAGAGACCCAGTACTTC.

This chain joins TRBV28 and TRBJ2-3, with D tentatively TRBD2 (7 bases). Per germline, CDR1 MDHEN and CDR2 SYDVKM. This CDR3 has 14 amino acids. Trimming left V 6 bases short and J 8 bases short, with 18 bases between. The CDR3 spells CASSPHYREGTQYF. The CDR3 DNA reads TGTGCCAGCAGCCCTCACTACAGGGAGGGTACGCAGTATTTT.

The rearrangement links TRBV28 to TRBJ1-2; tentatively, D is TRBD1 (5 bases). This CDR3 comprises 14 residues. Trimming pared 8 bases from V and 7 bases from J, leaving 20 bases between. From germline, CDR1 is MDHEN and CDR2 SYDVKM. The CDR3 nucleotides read TGTGCCAGCGGGACTCCGCGGAATGGTGCTGGCTACACCTTC. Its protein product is CASGTPRNGAGYTF.

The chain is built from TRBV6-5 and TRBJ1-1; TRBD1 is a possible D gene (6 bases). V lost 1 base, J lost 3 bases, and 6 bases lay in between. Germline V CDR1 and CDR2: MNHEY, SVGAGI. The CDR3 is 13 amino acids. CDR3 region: CASSYYRDTEAFF. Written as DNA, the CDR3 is TGTGCCAGCAGTTACTACAGGGACACTGAAGCTTTCTTT.

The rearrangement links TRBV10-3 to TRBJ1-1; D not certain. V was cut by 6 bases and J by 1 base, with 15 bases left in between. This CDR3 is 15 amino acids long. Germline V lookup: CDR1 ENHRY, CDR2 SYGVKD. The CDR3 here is CAIRSPGRENTEAFF. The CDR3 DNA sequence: TGTGCCATCAGGTCCCCCGGACGGGAGAACACTGAAGCTTTCTTT.

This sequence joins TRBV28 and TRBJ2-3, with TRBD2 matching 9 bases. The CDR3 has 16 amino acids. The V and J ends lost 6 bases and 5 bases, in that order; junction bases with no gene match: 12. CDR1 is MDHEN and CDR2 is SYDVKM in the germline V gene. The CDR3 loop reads CASSPTLAGRGDTQYF. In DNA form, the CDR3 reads TGTGCCAGCAGCCCGACCCTAGCGGGGCGGGGAGATACGCAGTATTTT. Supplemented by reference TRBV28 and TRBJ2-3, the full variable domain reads DVKVTQSSRYLVKRTGEKVFLECVQDMDHENMFWYRQDPGLGLRLIYFSYDVKMKEKGDIPEGYSVSREKKERFSLILESASTNQTSMYLCASSPTLAGRGDTQYFGPGTRLTVL.

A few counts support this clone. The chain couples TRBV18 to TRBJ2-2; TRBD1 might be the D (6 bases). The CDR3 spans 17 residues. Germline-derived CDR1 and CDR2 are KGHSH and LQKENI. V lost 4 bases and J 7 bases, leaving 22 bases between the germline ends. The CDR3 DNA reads TGTGCCAGCTCACGCAGCCTTATGGGGGCTGCCGGCGGGGAGCTGTTTTTT. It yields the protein CASSRSLMGAAGGELFF.

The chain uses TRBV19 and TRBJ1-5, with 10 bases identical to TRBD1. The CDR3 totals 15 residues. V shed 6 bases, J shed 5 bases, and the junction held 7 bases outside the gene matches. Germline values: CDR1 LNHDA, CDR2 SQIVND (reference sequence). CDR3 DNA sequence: TGTGCCAGTAGGAAATGGACAGGGGGGGATCAGCCCCAGCATTTT. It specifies CASRKWTGGDQPQHF.

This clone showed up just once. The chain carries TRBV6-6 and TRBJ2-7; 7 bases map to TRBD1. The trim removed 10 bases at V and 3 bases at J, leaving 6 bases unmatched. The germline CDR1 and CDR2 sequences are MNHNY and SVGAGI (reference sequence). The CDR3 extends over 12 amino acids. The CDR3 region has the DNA TGTGCCACCGTGGGACAGTTCTACGAGCAGTACTTC. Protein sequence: CATVGQFYEQYF.

CDR3 sequence: CASSLVTQNTGELFF. The CDR3, as DNA: TGCGCCAGCAGCTTGGTGACTCAGAACACCGGGGAGCTGTTTTTT. V and J are TRBV5-1 and TRBJ2-2; the D is unclear. Germline CDR1 and CDR2: SGHRS and YFSETQ. The V end was cut by 0 bases, the J end by 1 base, with 7 bases between. The CDR3 has 15 amino acids.

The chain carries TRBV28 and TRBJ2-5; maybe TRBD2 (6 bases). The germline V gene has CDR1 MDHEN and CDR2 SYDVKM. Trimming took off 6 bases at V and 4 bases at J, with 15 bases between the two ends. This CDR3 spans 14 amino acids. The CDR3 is CASSLPVGGETQYF. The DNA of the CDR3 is TGTGCCAGCAGCTTACCGGTGGGGGGAGAGACCCAGTACTTC.

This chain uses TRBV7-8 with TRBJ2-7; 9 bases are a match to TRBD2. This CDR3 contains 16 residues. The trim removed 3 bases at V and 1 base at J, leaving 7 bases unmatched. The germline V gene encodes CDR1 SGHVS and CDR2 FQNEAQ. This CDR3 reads CASSLTSGPGSYEQYF. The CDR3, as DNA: TGTGCCAGCAGCTTGACTAGCGGCCCGGGGTCCTACGAGCAGTACTTC.

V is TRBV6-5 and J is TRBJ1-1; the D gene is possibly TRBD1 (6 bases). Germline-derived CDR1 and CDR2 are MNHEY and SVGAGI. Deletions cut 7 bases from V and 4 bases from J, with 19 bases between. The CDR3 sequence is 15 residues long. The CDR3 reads CASTLGGAEGTEAFF. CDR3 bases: TGTGCCAGCACCCTAGGGGGGGCAGAGGGCACTGAAGCTTTCTTT.

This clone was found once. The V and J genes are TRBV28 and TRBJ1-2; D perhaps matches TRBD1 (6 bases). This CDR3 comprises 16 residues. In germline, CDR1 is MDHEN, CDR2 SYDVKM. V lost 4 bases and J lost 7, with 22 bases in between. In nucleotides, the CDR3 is TGTGCCAGCAGTTGGCTTGACAGGCGCCCCCTTAGTGGCTACACCTTC. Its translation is CASSWLDRRPLSGYTF.

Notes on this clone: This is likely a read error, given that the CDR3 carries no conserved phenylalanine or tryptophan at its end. The CDR3, as DNA: TGTGCCAGCGGAATAGGGACAGGTTATGGCTACACCCTC. Its protein product is CASGIGTGYGYTL. V is TRBV28 and J is TRBJ1-2; the match to TRBD1 covers 8 bases. From germline, CDR1 is MDHEN and CDR2 SYDVKM. Trimming took 8 bases from V and 5 from J; bases not matched to a gene: 7. CDR3 length: 13 residues.

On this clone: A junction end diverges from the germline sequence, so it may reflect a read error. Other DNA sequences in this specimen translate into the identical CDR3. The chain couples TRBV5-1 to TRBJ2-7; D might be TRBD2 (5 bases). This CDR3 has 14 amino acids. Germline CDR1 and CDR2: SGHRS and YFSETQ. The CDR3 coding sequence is TGCGCCAGCAGTTTGTTGGAGGAGGCCTACGAGCAATACTTC. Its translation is CASSLLEEAYEQYF.

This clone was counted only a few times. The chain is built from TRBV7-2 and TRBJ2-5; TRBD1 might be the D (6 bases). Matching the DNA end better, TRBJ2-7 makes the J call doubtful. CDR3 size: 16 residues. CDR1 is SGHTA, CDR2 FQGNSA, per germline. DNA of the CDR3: TGTGCCAGCAGCTTAGCCTCAGGGGCCCCGCTTTACGAGCAGTACTTC. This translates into CASSLASGAPLYEQYF.

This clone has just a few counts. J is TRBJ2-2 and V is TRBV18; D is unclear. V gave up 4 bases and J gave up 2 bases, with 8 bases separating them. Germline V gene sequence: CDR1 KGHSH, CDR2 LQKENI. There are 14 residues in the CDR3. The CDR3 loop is CASSRPTNTGELFF. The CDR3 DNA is TGTGCCAGCTCACGTCCCACAAACACCGGGGAGCTGTTTTTT.

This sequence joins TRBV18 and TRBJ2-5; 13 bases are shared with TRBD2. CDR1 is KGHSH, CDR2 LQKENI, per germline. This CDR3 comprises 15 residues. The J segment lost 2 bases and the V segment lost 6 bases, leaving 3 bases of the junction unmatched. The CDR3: CASSRGLAGQETQYF. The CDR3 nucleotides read TGTGCCAGCTCGCGGGGACTAGCGGGGCAAGAGACCCAGTACTTC.

In DNA, the CDR3 is TGTGCCAGCTCCGGGACAGGGTTAACACCCCTCCACTTT. This encodes CASSGTGLTPLHF. This chain links TRBV6-1 with TRBJ1-6; TRBD1 aligns across 9 bases. The CDR3 loop spans 13 amino acids. Unmatched junction bases numbered 7, after V lost 8 bases and J lost 11 bases. Germline lookup yields CDR1 MNHNS and CDR2 SASEGT.

CDR3 nucleotides: TGTGCCACCACTCTCGGGAGGACAGATACGCAGTATTTT. Translation: CATTLGRTDTQYF. The chain uses TRBV28 and TRBJ2-3; 7 bases agree with TRBD2. V lost 10 bases, J lost 3 bases, and 7 bases stayed unmatched. This CDR3 is built from 13 residues. Germline CDR1 and CDR2: MDHEN and SYDVKM.

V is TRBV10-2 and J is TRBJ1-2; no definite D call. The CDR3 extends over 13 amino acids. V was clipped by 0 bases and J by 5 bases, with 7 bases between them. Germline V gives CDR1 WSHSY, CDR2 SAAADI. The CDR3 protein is CASSESVTYGYTF. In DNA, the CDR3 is TGCGCCAGCAGTGAGTCCGTCACATATGGCTACACCTTC.

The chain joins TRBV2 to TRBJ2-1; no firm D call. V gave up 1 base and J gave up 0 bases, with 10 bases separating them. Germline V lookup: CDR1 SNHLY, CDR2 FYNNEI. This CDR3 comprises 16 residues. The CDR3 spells CASSEVLLSSYNEQFF. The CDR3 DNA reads TGTGCCAGCAGTGAAGTACTCCTAAGCTCCTACAATGAGCAGTTCTTC. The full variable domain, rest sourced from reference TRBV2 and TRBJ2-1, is EPEVTQTPSHQVTQMGQEVILRCVPISNHLYFYWYRQILGQKVEFLVSFYNNEISEKSEIFDDQFSVERPDGSNFTLKIRSTKLEDSAMYFCASSEVLLSSYNEQFFGPGTRLTVL.

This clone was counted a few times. The CDR3 DNA sequence: TGTGCCAGCAGTATCACCTCAGGGGTCTATGGCTACACCTTC. Its protein product is CASSITSGVYGYTF. The chain joins TRBV27 to TRBJ1-2; TRBD1 might be the D (6 bases). V lost 5 bases and J 4 bases, leaving 14 bases between the germline ends. Germline-derived CDR1 and CDR2 are MNHEY and SMNVEV (reference sequence). The CDR3 extends over 14 amino acids.